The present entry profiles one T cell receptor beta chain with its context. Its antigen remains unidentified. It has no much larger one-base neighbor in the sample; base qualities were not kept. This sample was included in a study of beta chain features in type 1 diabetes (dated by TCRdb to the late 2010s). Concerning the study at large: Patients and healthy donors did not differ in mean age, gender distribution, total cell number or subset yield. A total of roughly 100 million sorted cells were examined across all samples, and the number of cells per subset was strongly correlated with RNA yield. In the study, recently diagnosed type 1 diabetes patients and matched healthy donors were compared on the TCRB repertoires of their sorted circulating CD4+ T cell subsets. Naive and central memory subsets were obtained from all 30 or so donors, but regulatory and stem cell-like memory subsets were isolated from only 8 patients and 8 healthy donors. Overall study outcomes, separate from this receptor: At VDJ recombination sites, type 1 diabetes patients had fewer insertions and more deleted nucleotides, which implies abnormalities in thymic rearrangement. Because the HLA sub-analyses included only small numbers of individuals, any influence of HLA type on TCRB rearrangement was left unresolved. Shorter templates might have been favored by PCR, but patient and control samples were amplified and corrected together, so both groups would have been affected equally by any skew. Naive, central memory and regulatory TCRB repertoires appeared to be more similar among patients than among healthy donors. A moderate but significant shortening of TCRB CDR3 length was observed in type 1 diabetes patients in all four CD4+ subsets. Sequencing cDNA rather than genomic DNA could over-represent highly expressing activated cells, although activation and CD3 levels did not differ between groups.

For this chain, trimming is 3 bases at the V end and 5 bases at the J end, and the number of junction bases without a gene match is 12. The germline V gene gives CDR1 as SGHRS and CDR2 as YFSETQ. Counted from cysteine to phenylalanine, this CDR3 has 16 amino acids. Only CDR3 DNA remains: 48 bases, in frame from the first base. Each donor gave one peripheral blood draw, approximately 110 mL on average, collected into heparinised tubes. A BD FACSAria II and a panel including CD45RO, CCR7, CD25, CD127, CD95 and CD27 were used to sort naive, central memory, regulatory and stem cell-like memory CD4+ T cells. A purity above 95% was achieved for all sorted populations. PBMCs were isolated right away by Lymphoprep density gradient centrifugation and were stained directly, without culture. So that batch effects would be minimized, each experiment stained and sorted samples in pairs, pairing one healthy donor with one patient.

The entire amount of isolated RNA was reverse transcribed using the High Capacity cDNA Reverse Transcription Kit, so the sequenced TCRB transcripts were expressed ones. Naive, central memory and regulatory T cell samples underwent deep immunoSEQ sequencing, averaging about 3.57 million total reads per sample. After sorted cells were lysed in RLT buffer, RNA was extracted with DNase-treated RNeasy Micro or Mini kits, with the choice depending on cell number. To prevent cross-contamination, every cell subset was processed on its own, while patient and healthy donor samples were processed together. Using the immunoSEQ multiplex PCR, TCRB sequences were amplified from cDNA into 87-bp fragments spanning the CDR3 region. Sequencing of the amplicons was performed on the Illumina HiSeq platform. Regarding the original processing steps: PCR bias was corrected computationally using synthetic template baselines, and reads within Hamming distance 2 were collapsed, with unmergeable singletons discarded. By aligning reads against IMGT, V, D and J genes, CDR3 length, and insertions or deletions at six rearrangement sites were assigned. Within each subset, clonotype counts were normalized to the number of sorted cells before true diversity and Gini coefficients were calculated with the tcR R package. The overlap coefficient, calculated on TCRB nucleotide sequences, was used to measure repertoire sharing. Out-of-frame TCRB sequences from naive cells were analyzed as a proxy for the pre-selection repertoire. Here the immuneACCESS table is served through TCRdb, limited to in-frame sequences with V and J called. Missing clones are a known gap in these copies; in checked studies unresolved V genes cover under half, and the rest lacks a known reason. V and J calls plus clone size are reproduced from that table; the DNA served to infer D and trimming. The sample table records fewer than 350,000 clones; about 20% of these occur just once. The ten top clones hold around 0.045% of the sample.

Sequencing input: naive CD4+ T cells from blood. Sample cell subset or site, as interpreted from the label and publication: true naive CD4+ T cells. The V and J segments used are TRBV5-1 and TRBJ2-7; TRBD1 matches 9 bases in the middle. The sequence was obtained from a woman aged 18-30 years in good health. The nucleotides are TGCGCCAGCAGCTACCTATTCCGGGGACAGGGCGACGAGCAGTACTTC. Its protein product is CASSYLFRGQGDEQYF.